Presented here are 5 T cell receptor beta chains from one specimen sequenced in a study of cytomegalovirus exposure and HLA in healthy donors. Researchers ran the PCR with 60 Vbeta and 13 Jbeta primers. TCRdb's table, derived via immunoSEQ multiplex PCR, lists solely in-frame clones and lacks some. In the table there are 100,000 to 120,000 clones, around 74% of which are singletons. Input material: PBMCs. The receptors come from a woman in her forties in good health and CMV-seropositive.

This chain connects TRBV7-2 to TRBJ2-5; TRBD1 might be the D (5 bases). The DNA end favors TRBJ2-7, so the J call may be wrong. CDR3 length: 16 amino acids. Germline V gene data show CDR1 as SGHTA and CDR2 as FQGNSA. The CDR3: CASSLVGPTLSSEQYF. For the CDR3, the DNA is TGTGCCAGCAGCTTAGTGGGGCCTACCTTATCGTCCGAGCAGTACTTC.

This chain connects TRBV11-3 to TRBJ1-6; 7 bases agree with TRBD1. This CDR3 is 14 amino acids long. V lost 5 bases to trimming and J lost 8 bases; unmatched junction nucleotides: 6. Germline V gene lookup returns CDR1 SGHNT and CDR2 YENEEA. CDR3 in DNA: TGTGCCAGCAGCCCCAGGGACAGTTATTCACCCCTCCACTTT. Protein sequence: CASSPRDSYSPLHF.

The chain uses TRBV2 and TRBJ2-2; TRBD1 might be the D (6 bases). CDR3 size: 13 residues. Germline CDR1 SNHLY, CDR2 FYNNEI. Trimming cost V 6 bases and J 4 bases, with 9 bases left between them. The CDR3 nucleotides read TGTGCCAGCAGGATAGGGGGCACCGGGGAGCTGTTTTTT. Its protein is CASRIGGTGELFF.

The chain has TRBV7-9 and TRBJ2-3; TRBD1 aligns across 8 bases. This CDR3 region has 16 residues. The germline V gene encodes CDR1 SEHNR and CDR2 FQNEAQ (reference sequence). V gave up 5 bases and J gave up 2 bases; unmatched junction bases: 9. In nucleotides, the CDR3 is TGTGCCAGCAGCCCACCTACAGGGGGAATCACAGATACGCAGTATTTT. Translation: CASSPPTGGITDTQYF.

This chain uses TRBV6-4 with TRBJ1-5; D perhaps matches TRBD1 (5 bases). The CDR3 has 16 amino acids. The ends were cut back, 10 bases at V and 0 bases at J, with 19 bases in the middle. The germline gives CDR1 MRHNA, CDR2 SNTAGT. The CDR3 DNA reads as TGTGCCACCCCTGGGGCAGGGAATAATAGCAATCAGCCCCAGCATTTT. Protein sequence: CATPGAGNNSNQPQHF.